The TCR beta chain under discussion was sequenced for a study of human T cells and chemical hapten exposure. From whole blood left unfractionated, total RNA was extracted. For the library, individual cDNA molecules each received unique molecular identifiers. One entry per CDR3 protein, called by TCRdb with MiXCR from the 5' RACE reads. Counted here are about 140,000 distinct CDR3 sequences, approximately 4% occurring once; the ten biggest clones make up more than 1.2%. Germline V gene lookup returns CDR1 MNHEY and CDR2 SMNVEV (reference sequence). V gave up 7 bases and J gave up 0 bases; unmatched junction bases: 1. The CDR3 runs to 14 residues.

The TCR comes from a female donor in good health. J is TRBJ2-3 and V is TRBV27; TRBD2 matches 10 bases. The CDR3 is CASKAGGSTDTQYF. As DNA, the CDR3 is TGTGCCAGCAAAGCGGGGGGGAGCACAGATACGCAGTATTTT.